Listed below are T cell receptor beta chains from one sample, sequenced in a study of T cell responses to AZD1222 COVID-19 vaccine. Assay: immunoSEQ multiplex PCR; the TCRdb copy retains only in-frame clones and omits some. The table has approximately 170,000 clones, roughly nine tenths seen once. The source was peripheral blood, collected 28 days after the second AZD1222 dose. These receptors all come from an adult who received the AZD1222 COVID-19 vaccine. Each CDR3 is given with its conserved first and last residue. A D gene is named only where the DNA matches it firmly. The listing skips clone size in some rows; elsewhere it reads once, few, many or a size class.

clone size: NA
V gene: TRBV20-1
D gene: NA
J gene: TRBJ1-2
CDR3 DNA: TGCAGTGCTACTGGACAGTCTGGCTACACCTTC
CDR3 protein: CSATGQSGYTF

clone size: NA
V gene: TRBV3-1/TRBV3-2
D gene: NA
J gene: TRBJ2-3
CDR3 DNA: TGTGCCAGCAGCCACGCGGCGGGGGATACGCAGTATTTT
CDR3 protein: CASSHAAGDTQYF

clone size: NA
V gene: TRBV3-1/TRBV3-2
D gene: TRBD1
J gene: TRBJ1-4
CDR3 DNA: TGTGCCAGCAGCCAGGGCCCGACAGGGATCCAGAAACTGTTTTTT
CDR3 protein: CASSQGPTGIQKLFF

clone size: NA
V gene: TRBV4-2
D gene: NA
J gene: TRBJ1-6
CDR3 DNA: TGTGCCAGCAGCCAAGTCGGGGGTTTAAATTCACCCCTCCACTTT
CDR3 protein: CASSQVGGLNSPLHF

clone size: NA
V gene: TRBV5-4
D gene: NA
J gene: TRBJ1-4
CDR3 DNA: TGTGCCAGCAGCTTAAGTAACAATGAAAAACTGTTTTTT
CDR3 protein: CASSLSNNEKLFF

clone size: NA
V gene: TRBV19
D gene: TRBD1
J gene: TRBJ1-5
CDR3 DNA: TGTGCCAGCCGGGACAGGGGGCTTCAGCCCCAGCATTTT
CDR3 protein: CASRDRGLQPQHF

clone size: NA
V gene: TRBV18
D gene: NA
J gene: TRBJ1-1
CDR3 DNA: TGTGCCAGCTCACCAGGGGGGAACACTGAAGCTTTCTTT
CDR3 protein: CASSPGGNTEAFF

clone size: NA
V gene: TRBV6-5
D gene: NA
J gene: TRBJ1-1
CDR3 DNA: TGTGCCAGCGTGAGGCTCATGAACACTGAAGCTTTCTTT
CDR3 protein: CASVRLMNTEAFF

clone size: NA
V gene: TRBV18
D gene: NA
J gene: TRBJ2-2
CDR3 DNA: TGTGCCAGCTCACCACAACTAGCGAACACCGGGGAGCTGTTTTTT
CDR3 protein: CASSPQLANTGELFF

clone size: few
V gene: TRBV19
D gene: NA
J gene: TRBJ1-6
CDR3 DNA: TGTGCCAGTAATCCGGGCTACAATTCACCCCTCCACTTT
CDR3 protein: CASNPGYNSPLHF

clone size: NA
V gene: TRBV11-2
D gene: NA
J gene: TRBJ1-2
CDR3 DNA: TGTGCCAGCAGCGAAAGACTTGTCACTAACTATGGCTACACCTTC
CDR3 protein: CASSERLVTNYGYTF

clone size: NA
V gene: TRBV25-1
D gene: NA
J gene: TRBJ1-1
CDR3 DNA: TGTGCCAGCGGATTCCGGGCGCCTGAAGCTTTCTTT
CDR3 protein: CASGFRAPEAFF

clone size: NA
V gene: TRBV3-1/TRBV3-2
D gene: NA
J gene: TRBJ2-7
CDR3 DNA: TGTGCCAGCAGCCGGATGTGGGGGGGGCTCGAGCAGTACTTC
CDR3 protein: CASSRMWGGLEQYF

clone size: NA
V gene: TRBV11-2
D gene: NA
J gene: TRBJ1-1
CDR3 DNA: TGTGCCAGCAGTACCAAGGGGAACACTGAAGCTTTCTTT
CDR3 protein: CASSTKGNTEAFF

clone size: NA
V gene: TRBV19
D gene: TRBD1
J gene: TRBJ1-6
CDR3 DNA: TGTGCCAGTAGTGCAGGGACAGGGTGGAATTCACCCCTCCACTTT
CDR3 protein: CASSAGTGWNSPLHF

clone size: few
V gene: TRBV15
D gene: NA
J gene: TRBJ1-5
CDR3 DNA: TGTGCCACCAGCAGAGATTTGGGTTTAGACCAGCCCCAGCATTTT
CDR3 protein: CATSRDLGLDQPQHF

clone size: once
V gene: TRBV7-9
D gene: NA
J gene: TRBJ2-5
CDR3 DNA: TGTGCCAGCAGCCCTATCCAAGAGACCCAGTACTTC
CDR3 protein: CASSPIQETQYF

clone size: few
V gene: TRBV29-1
D gene: TRBD1
J gene: TRBJ1-4
CDR3 DNA: TGCAGCGGGGCAGGGGGTGAAAAACTGTTTTTT
CDR3 protein: CSGAGGEKLFF

clone size: NA
V gene: TRBV5-1
D gene: TRBD1
J gene: TRBJ1-1
CDR3 DNA: TGCGCCAGCAGCTTGGCCGGGACAGAAAACACTGAAGCTTTCTTT
CDR3 protein: CASSLAGTENTEAFF

clone size: NA
V gene: TRBV28
D gene: TRBD1
J gene: TRBJ1-2
CDR3 DNA: TGTGCCAGCAGTGCTGGCAGGGGGTTTAGCTACACCTTC
CDR3 protein: CASSAGRGFSYTF

clone size: NA
V gene: TRBV6-2/TRBV6-3
D gene: TRBD1
J gene: TRBJ2-3
CDR3 DNA: TGTGCCAGCAGTACACGGACAGGGAGCACAGATACGCAGTATTTT
CDR3 protein: CASSTRTGSTDTQYF

clone size: NA
V gene: TRBV5-4
D gene: NA
J gene: TRBJ1-2
CDR3 DNA: TGTGCCAGCAGCTTGGATGGGGTCTATGGCTACACCTTC
CDR3 protein: CASSLDGVYGYTF

clone size: NA
V gene: TRBV27
D gene: TRBD2
J gene: TRBJ2-1
CDR3 DNA: TGTGCCAGCAGTTCCCCTGGACTAGCGGGGGGGCCAAGTGAGCAGTTCTTC
CDR3 protein: CASSSPGLAGGPSEQFF

clone size: once
V gene: TRBV25-1
D gene: NA
J gene: TRBJ2-7
CDR3 DNA: TGTGCCAGCAGTGGGGAGGACTACGAGCAGTACTTC
CDR3 protein: CASSGEDYEQYF

clone size: NA
V gene: TRBV19
D gene: TRBD2
J gene: TRBJ2-7
CDR3 DNA: TGTGCCAGTAGTATGGCTAGCGGGGGGGCATACTACAACTACGAGCAGTACTTC
CDR3 protein: CASSMASGGAYYNYEQYF

clone size: NA
V gene: TRBV19
D gene: NA
J gene: TRBJ1-1
CDR3 DNA: TGTGCCAGTAGTAGGGGGGGAAGGACTGAAGCTTTCTTT
CDR3 protein: CASSRGGRTEAFF

clone size: NA
V gene: TRBV19
D gene: NA
J gene: TRBJ1-2
CDR3 DNA: TGTGCCAGTAGTACTCGACAGGCTAACTATGGCTACACCTTC
CDR3 protein: CASSTRQANYGYTF

clone size: NA
V gene: TRBV21-1
D gene: NA
J gene: TRBJ2-7
CDR3 DNA: TGTGCCAGCAGCAAAAACCAGGGGCCAGACATAGAGCAGTACTTC
CDR3 protein: CASSKNQGPDIEQYF

clone size: NA
V gene: TRBV4-1
D gene: TRBD1
J gene: TRBJ1-2
CDR3 DNA: TGCGCCAGCAGGCTTCAGGGGGATTATGGCTACACCTTC
CDR3 protein: CASRLQGDYGYTF

clone size: NA
V gene: TRBV5-1
D gene: TRBD2
J gene: TRBJ2-2
CDR3 DNA: TGCGCCAGCAGCTTTATAGCGGGGGGCGTGAACACCGGGGAGCTGTTTTTT
CDR3 protein: CASSFIAGGVNTGELFF

clone size: once
V gene: TRBV20-1
D gene: NA
J gene: TRBJ1-2
CDR3 DNA: TGCAGTGCTAGTGCTCTACAGGGTGTATACGGCTACACCTTC
CDR3 protein: CSASALQGVYGYTF

clone size: once
V gene: TRBV5-8
D gene: TRBD2
J gene: TRBJ2-1
CDR3 DNA: TGTGCCAGCAGCTTGGCACTAGCGGGCAGGGATGAGCAGTTCTTC
CDR3 protein: CASSLALAGRDEQFF

clone size: NA
V gene: TRBV19
D gene: NA
J gene: TRBJ1-5
CDR3 DNA: TGTGCCAGTAGCCAAAGCCCGGGTGGAGGATATAGCAATCAGCCCCAGCATTTT
CDR3 protein: CASSQSPGGGYSNQPQHF

clone size: NA
V gene: TRBV6-2/TRBV6-3
D gene: TRBD2
J gene: TRBJ2-1
CDR3 DNA: TGTGCCAGCAGTTACCCGGGACTAGGGGTGGGCGATGAGCAGTTCTTC
CDR3 protein: CASSYPGLGVGDEQFF

clone size: NA
V gene: TRBV25-1
D gene: NA
J gene: TRBJ2-7
CDR3 DNA: TGTGCCAGCAGTGAGCGCGCCGATGGGGGTTTATACGAGCAGTACTTC
CDR3 protein: CASSERADGGLYEQYF

clone size: NA
V gene: TRBV12-3/TRBV12-4
D gene: NA
J gene: TRBJ2-3
CDR3 DNA: TGTGCCAGCAGCCAAGATACGCAGTATTTT
CDR3 protein: CASSQDTQYF

clone size: NA
V gene: TRBV2
D gene: NA
J gene: TRBJ2-7
CDR3 DNA: TGTGCCAGCAGGGGCCCGACAAGGGACGAGCAGTACTTC
CDR3 protein: CASRGPTRDEQYF

clone size: NA
V gene: TRBV7-8
D gene: NA
J gene: TRBJ1-6
CDR3 DNA: TGTGCCAGCAGCTTAGGGGACGGGGGGTCACCCCTCCACTTT
CDR3 protein: CASSLGDGGSPLHF

clone size: few
V gene: TRBV5-6
D gene: NA
J gene: TRBJ1-2
CDR3 DNA: TGTGCCAGCAGCTTGGTCAGGGGCTCCTACACCTTC
CDR3 protein: CASSLVRGSYTF

clone size: NA
V gene: TRBV3-1/TRBV3-2
D gene: TRBD1
J gene: TRBJ2-7
CDR3 DNA: TGTGCCAGCAGCCGACTGACAGGGGGGATCTACGAGCAGTACTTC
CDR3 protein: CASSRLTGGIYEQYF

clone size: NA
V gene: TRBV6-4
D gene: NA
J gene: TRBJ2-7
CDR3 DNA: TGTGCCAGCAGTGGTCGATCGGGCGGGGTCTCCTACGAGCAGTACTTC
CDR3 protein: CASSGRSGGVSYEQYF

clone size: NA
V gene: TRBV3-1/TRBV3-2
D gene: NA
J gene: TRBJ2-1
CDR3 DNA: TGTGCCAGCAGCCAACCAGAGGGTGAGCAGTTCTTC
CDR3 protein: CASSQPEGEQFF

clone size: NA
V gene: TRBV13
D gene: NA
J gene: TRBJ2-1
CDR3 DNA: TGTGCCAGCAGCTTAGCGGGGGCCCCCAATGAGCAGTTCTTC
CDR3 protein: CASSLAGAPNEQFF

clone size: NA
V gene: TRBV6-2/TRBV6-3
D gene: NA
J gene: TRBJ2-5
CDR3 DNA: TGTGCCAGCAGTTCCCACTGGCAAGAGACCCAGTACTTC
CDR3 protein: CASSSHWQETQYF

clone size: NA
V gene: TRBV6-2/TRBV6-3
D gene: TRBD1
J gene: TRBJ1-1
CDR3 DNA: TGTGCCAGCAGTTACACAACAGGGGTCACTGAAGCTTTCTTT
CDR3 protein: CASSYTTGVTEAFF

clone size: few
V gene: TRBV14
D gene: NA
J gene: TRBJ1-1
CDR3 DNA: TGTGCCAGCAGCCAAAGGCAGGGTGGGAGCTCTGAAGCTTTCTTT
CDR3 protein: CASSQRQGGSSEAFF

clone size: NA
V gene: TRBV11-2
D gene: TRBD2
J gene: TRBJ2-1
CDR3 DNA: TGTGCCAGCAGCTTTGGTAAGAGCGGGGGGGCGTTCTACAATGAGCAGTTCTTC
CDR3 protein: CASSFGKSGGAFYNEQFF

clone size: few
V gene: TRBV19
D gene: NA
J gene: TRBJ1-1
CDR3 DNA: TGTGCCAGTAGTATATGGAACACTGAAGCTTTCTTT
CDR3 protein: CASSIWNTEAFF

clone size: few
V gene: TRBV2
D gene: NA
J gene: TRBJ2-7
CDR3 DNA: TGTGCCAGCAGTGTTGCTAGCGCGTACTACGAGCAGTACTTC
CDR3 protein: CASSVASAYYEQYF

clone size: NA
V gene: TRBV7-2
D gene: NA
J gene: TRBJ2-7
CDR3 DNA: TGTGCCAGCAGCCGCAGGGTAGGAACCTACGAGCAGTACTTC
CDR3 protein: CASSRRVGTYEQYF

clone size: NA
V gene: TRBV3-1/TRBV3-2
D gene: NA
J gene: TRBJ1-2
CDR3 DNA: TGTGCCAGCAGCCAACGCATCGACCGGTCGGGCTACACCTTC
CDR3 protein: CASSQRIDRSGYTF

clone size: NA
V gene: TRBV5-1
D gene: TRBD1
J gene: TRBJ1-1
CDR3 DNA: TGCGCCAGCAGCCAGGGGGGCACTGAAGCTTTCTTT
CDR3 protein: CASSQGGTEAFF